A single sample gave rise to the 32 T cell receptor beta chains below, sequenced in a study of T cells in Graves' hyperthyroidism and ophthalmopathy. The TCR beta CDR3 regions underwent amplification using RNA transcripts as the source. The HTBI set primed first-round TCR CDR3 RT-PCR. From the multiplex PCR reads, TCRdb called clonotypes with MiXCR, one entry per CDR3 protein. The table includes 500,000 to 800,000 distinct CDR3 sequences, about 14% detected once. The specimen was blood. These receptors were obtained from a woman in her forties or fifties with Graves' ophthalmopathy.

This clonotype was found many times. One end of the junction varies from germline; a read error may be responsible. The chain combines TRBV28 with TRBJ2-1; no reliable D call. Germline CDR1 MDHEN, CDR2 SYDVKM. The CDR3 is 12 amino acids. CDR3 DNA sequence: TGTGCCAGCAGCCCCCGGGTCTCGGAGCTGTTCTTC. This sequence encodes CASSPRVSELFF. Complete variable domain (other parts from reference TRBV28 and TRBJ2-1): DVKVTQSSRYLVKRTGEKVFLECVQDMDHENMFWYRQDPGLGLRLIYFSYDVKMKEKGDIPEGYSVSREKKERFSLILESASTNQTSMYLCASSPRVSELFFGPGTRLTVL.

Only a few counts were recorded for this clonotype. Written as DNA, the CDR3 is TGTGCCAGCAAAGGGACAGGCCAAAATCAGCCCCAGCATTTT. Translation: CASKGTGQNQPQHF. This chain connects TRBV12-3 or TRBV12-4 to TRBJ1-5, with 8 bases that match TRBD1. The CDR3 runs 14 residues. J lost 4 bases, V lost 7 bases, and 6 bases had no gene match.

For this clonotype: Compared with germline, one end of the junction differs, possibly owing to a read error. This chain connects TRBV5-1 to TRBJ2-2; D might be TRBD1 or TRBD2, each matching 5 bases. The length of the CDR3 is 14 residues. The germline CDR1 and CDR2 sequences are SGHRS and YFSETQ. The CDR3 region is CASSFDSHTGELSF. The CDR3 DNA reads as TGCGCCAGCAGCTTCGACAGCCACACCGGGGAGCTGTCTTTT.

This clonotype was detected ten times or more. V and J are TRBV2 and TRBJ1-5; D is unresolved. Per germline, CDR1 SNHLY and CDR2 FYNNEI. This CDR3 contains 13 residues. The CDR3 region is CGIRDNSNQPQHF. CDR3 DNA: TGTGGAATCCGGGATAATAGCAATCAGCCCCAGCATTTT. Complete variable domain (other parts from reference TRBV2 and TRBJ1-5): EPEVTQTPSHQVTQMGQEVILRCVPISNHLYFYWYRQILGQKVEFLVSFYNNEISEKSEIFDDQFSVERPDGSNFTLKIRSTKLEDSAMYFCGIRDNSNQPQHFGDGTRLSIL.

Regarding this clonotype: A read error is possible here, since a much larger clone lies one base away. The chain joins TRBV5-5 to TRBJ2-3; either TRBD1 or TRBD2 may fit D (5 bases each). The V and J ends lost 0 bases and 1 base respectively, with 9 bases between them. Germline CDR1 SGHKS, CDR2 YYEKEE (reference sequence). The CDR3 is 15 residues long. The CDR3 DNA reads as TGTGCCAGCAGCTTGGTGTGGGACCGCACAGATACGCAGTATTTT. This translates into CASSLVWDRTDTQYF.

This clonotype has a handful of counts. V usage is TRBV4-2 and J usage is TRBJ1-2, with D uncertain. The CDR3 is 13 residues long. The V gene's germline CDR1 is LGHNA and CDR2 YNFKEQ. Deletions cut 0 bases from V and 8 bases from J, with 10 bases between. CDR3 loop: CASSQERARGYTF. In DNA, the CDR3 is TGTGCCAGCAGCCAAGAAAGGGCGAGAGGCTACACCTTC.

This clonotype was recorded a few times. V is TRBV19 and J is TRBJ1-1, with TRBD1 matching 8 bases. CDR3 length equals 16 residues. Unmatched junction bases numbered 5, after V lost 1 base and J lost 1 base. The germline CDR1 and CDR2 sequences are LNHDA and SQIVND (reference sequence). The CDR3 protein is CASSIGQGAPNTEAFF. CDR3 bases: TGTGCCAGTAGTATAGGGCAGGGGGCGCCGAACACTGAAGCTTTCTTT.

This clonotype showed up many times. V usage is TRBV11-2 and J usage is TRBJ2-7; 12 bases align to TRBD2. V lost 4 bases and J lost 4; bases outside the gene matches: 2. Germline V gene sequence: CDR1 SGHAT, CDR2 FQNNGV. This CDR3 has 14 residues. In nucleotides, the CDR3 is TGTGCCAGCAGCTGGACTAGCGGGACATACGAGCAGTACTTC. Protein product: CASSWTSGTYEQYF.

V gene TRBV30 combines with J gene TRBJ2-3; D unclear. This CDR3 comprises 12 residues. V shed 0 bases and J shed 0 bases, with 1 base lying between them. Germline CDR1 and CDR2: GTSNPN and SVGIG (reference sequence). For the CDR3, the DNA is TGTGCCTGGAGTGTAAGCACAGATACGCAGTATTTT. Encoded protein: CAWSVSTDTQYF.

The CDR3 sequence is CSVTNTGELFF. CDR3 coding DNA: TGCAGTGTGACAAACACCGGGGAGCTGTTTTTT. The chain joins TRBV20-1 to TRBJ2-2, with D unclear. Per germline, CDR1 DFQATT and CDR2 SNEGSKA (reference sequence). V shed 7 bases and J shed 2 bases, with 5 bases lying between them. The CDR3 contains 11 residues.

The gene calls are TRBV30 and TRBJ2-3; D is possibly TRBD2 (6 bases). The germline V gene has CDR1 GTSNPN and CDR2 SVGIG (reference sequence). Trimming took 8 bases from V and 1 from J, leaving 16 bases between them. There are 14 residues in the CDR3. Here the CDR3 reads CARESDYRTDTQYF. In DNA, the CDR3 is TGTGCCCGGGAATCGGACTACCGCACAGATACGCAGTATTTT.

This clonotype was recorded at least ten times. The chain is built from TRBV7-9 and TRBJ1-1, with D possibly TRBD1 on 6 matching bases. The CDR3 is 15 residues long. The V gene lost 2 bases and the J gene lost 1 base, with 11 bases spanning the gap. Germline-derived CDR1 and CDR2 are SEHNR and FQNEAQ (reference sequence). The CDR3 DNA sequence: TGTGCCAGCAGCTTAACCCAGACAGGGAACACTGAAGCTTTCTTT. Its protein is CASSLTQTGNTEAFF.

In its sample, this clonotype was seen many times. The chain combines TRBV27 with TRBJ2-3; the match to TRBD2 covers 7 bases. With V trimmed by 5 bases and J by 4 bases, 9 bases remained unmatched. The CDR3 is 15 amino acids. Per germline, CDR1 MNHEY and CDR2 SMNVEV (reference sequence). The CDR3 nucleotides read TGTGCCAGCAGTCCCCGACTAGCAACTCCAGATACGCAGTATTTT. Translating it yields CASSPRLATPDTQYF.

The CDR3 DNA reads as TGTGCCAGCAGCCCCCGACAGGGAGGGATGAACACTGAAGCTTTCTTT. It yields the protein CASSPRQGGMNTEAFF. The genes are TRBV7-9 and TRBJ1-1; 7 bases line up with TRBD1. This CDR3 region has 16 residues. Germline V gene sequence: CDR1 SEHNR, CDR2 FQNEAQ (reference sequence). Trimming removed 5 bases from V and 0 bases from J; junction bases left unmatched: 9.

CDR3 coding DNA: TGCGCCAGCAGCTTCAACAGCGGGTCTGGGGCCAACGTCCTGACTTTC. This codes for CASSFNSGSGANVLTF. V gene TRBV5-1 combines with J gene TRBJ2-6; a weak D match, TRBD2 (6 bases). The CDR3 covers 16 residues. Trimming shortened V by 2 bases and J by 1 base, and 10 bases separated the two germline ends. The germline CDR1 and CDR2 sequences are SGHRS and YFSETQ.

A few counts support this clonotype. The CDR3 loop reads CAIRLAGGLNEQFF. The CDR3 coding sequence is TGTGCCATAAGACTAGCGGGAGGACTCAATGAGCAGTTCTTC. This chain links TRBV10-3 with TRBJ2-1, with 13 bases identical to TRBD2. The CDR3 totals 14 residues. V lost 9 bases to trimming and J lost 6 bases; unmatched junction nucleotides: 5. Looked up from germline, CDR1 is ENHRY and CDR2 is SYGVKD.

This clonotype showed up just a few times. The chain is built from TRBV5-1 and TRBJ2-6, with 10 bases fitting TRBD2. The CDR3 is 20 residues long. Trimming removed 4 bases from V and 0 bases from J; junction bases left unmatched: 13. Looked up from germline, CDR1 is SGHRS and CDR2 is YFSETQ. The CDR3 here is CASSQTRVAGGLSGANVLTF. Written as DNA, the CDR3 is TGCGCCAGCAGCCAGACCAGAGTAGCGGGAGGCCTCTCTGGGGCCAACGTCCTGACTTTC.

This clonotype has a handful of counts. The chain combines TRBV14 with TRBJ2-1; unclear D gene. V was cut by 1 base and J by 0 bases, with 7 bases left in between. In germline, CDR1 is SGHDN, CDR2 FVKESK. The CDR3 is 15 residues long. For the CDR3, the DNA is TGTGCCAGCAGCCAAGGTCCTAACTCCTACAATGAGCAGTTCTTC. This codes for CASSQGPNSYNEQFF. Filled out from reference TRBV14 and TRBJ2-1, the complete variable domain reads EAGVTQFPSHSVIEKGQTVTLRCDPISGHDNLYWYRRVMGKEIKFLLHFVKESKQDESGMPNNRFLAERTGGTYSTLKVQPAELEDSGVYFCASSQGPNSYNEQFFGPGTRLTVL.

This chain uses TRBV12-3 or TRBV12-4 with TRBJ1-4; D unclear. V shed 8 bases and J shed 4 bases, with 8 bases lying between them. The CDR3 length is 12 residues. The CDR3 loop reads CASSRDNEKLFF. The CDR3 coding sequence is TGTGCCAGCTCACGCGATAATGAAAAACTGTTTTTT.

In its sample, this clonotype was seen many times. The chain links TRBV9 to TRBJ2-2; D gene unclear. Looked up from germline, CDR1 is SGDLS and CDR2 is YYNGEE. V lost 4 bases, J lost 4 bases, and 5 bases lay in between. The CDR3 has 12 residues. The CDR3 coding sequence is TGTGCCAGCAGCCCGTTCACCGGGGAGCTGTTTTTT. The encoded protein is CASSPFTGELFF.

In its sample, this clonotype was seen many times. The gene calls are TRBV6-2 or TRBV6-3 and TRBJ2-1; 7 nucleotides align to TRBD1. This CDR3 is built from 14 residues. The germline gives CDR1 MNHEY, CDR2 SVGEGT. V lost 2 bases and J lost 7; bases outside the gene matches: 5. CDR3 in amino acids: CASSYGTDGNEQFF. For the CDR3, the DNA is TGTGCCAGCAGTTACGGGACAGATGGTAATGAGCAGTTCTTC.

In its sample, this clonotype was seen many times. The V and J genes are TRBV28 and TRBJ2-5; 9 bases match TRBD2. The CDR3 contains 13 residues. V shed 5 bases and J 6 bases; nucleotides not matched to a gene: 4. CDR1 and CDR2 from the germline V gene are MDHEN and SYDVKM. As DNA, the CDR3 is TGTGCCAGCAGTCCGGGACTAGCAAAGACCCAGTACTTC. Its protein product is CASSPGLAKTQYF. Drawing the rest from reference TRBV28 and TRBJ2-5, the complete variable domain is DVKVTQSSRYLVKRTGEKVFLECVQDMDHENMFWYRQDPGLGLRLIYFSYDVKMKEKGDIPEGYSVSREKKERFSLILESASTNQTSMYLCASSPGLAKTQYFGPGTRLLVL.

This clonotype has at least ten counts. The rearrangement links TRBV5-1 to TRBJ1-2, with TRBD1 as a possible D gene (5 bases). V was cut by 1 base and J by 4 bases, with 11 bases left in between. The CDR3 is 14 amino acids. Germline V gene data show CDR1 as SGHRS and CDR2 as YFSETQ. CDR3 DNA sequence: TGCGCCAGCAGCTTGAACGACAGAGGCTATGGCTACACCTTC. This codes for CASSLNDRGYGYTF.

This clonotype was detected ten times or more. The chain is built from TRBV11-1 and TRBJ1-2; D unclear. Germline CDR1 SGHAT, CDR2 FQDESV (reference sequence). With 3 bases removed from V and 8 bases from J, the gap between germline ends came to 13 bases. This CDR3 contains 13 residues. The chain's CDR3 is CASSFRSFSGYTF. The DNA of the CDR3 is TGTGCCAGCAGCTTCAGAAGTTTTTCGGGCTACACCTTC.

This clonotype was seen many times. The chain uses TRBV10-3 and TRBJ2-3; possible D gene TRBD1, 6 bases. Germline V gene data show CDR1 as ENHRY and CDR2 as SYGVKD. This CDR3 has 16 amino acids. Trimming stripped 2 bases from V and 6 bases from J, with 18 bases between. The CDR3 loop reads CAISEGKGQTADTQYF. DNA for the CDR3: TGTGCCATCAGTGAGGGGAAGGGACAAACAGCGGATACGCAGTATTTT.

In DNA form, the CDR3 reads TGTGCCAGCAGCGAGGACGATAGGAACACCGGGGAGCTGTTTTTT. Translating gives CASSEDDRNTGELFF. V usage is TRBV9 and J usage is TRBJ2-2; D unresolved. The ends were cut back, 3 bases at V and 1 base at J, with 10 bases in the middle. Germline-derived CDR1 and CDR2 are SGDLS and YYNGEE. The CDR3 length is 15 residues.

Many counts were recorded for this clonotype. The chain links TRBV27 to TRBJ1-1, with 8 bases that match TRBD1. In germline, CDR1 is MNHEY, CDR2 SMNVEV (reference sequence). V lost 0 bases and J lost 1; bases outside the gene matches: 7. CDR3 size: 17 residues. In nucleotides, the CDR3 is TGTGCCAGCAGTTTATCGCGGCAGGGGGCCGAGAACACTGAAGCTTTCTTT. As protein: CASSLSRQGAENTEAFF.

This chain uses TRBV19 with TRBJ1-4; D unclear. Trimming removed 7 bases from V and 4 bases from J, with 10 bases in between. From germline, CDR1 is LNHDA and CDR2 SQIVND (reference sequence). This CDR3 has 13 residues. CDR3 residues: CASMAQFNEKLFF. As DNA, the CDR3 is TGTGCCAGTATGGCACAGTTTAATGAAAAACTGTTTTTT.

This clonotype showed up just a few times. The rearrangement uses TRBV9 and TRBJ2-7; 10 bases are a match to TRBD1. Trimming cost V 3 bases and J 4 bases; bases outside gene matches: 7. Germline V gene sequence: CDR1 SGDLS, CDR2 YYNGEE. The CDR3 contains 15 residues. In nucleotides, the CDR3 is TGTGCCAGCAGCGGACAGGGGGCCAGTCGTTACGAGCAGTACTTC. Its translation: CASSGQGASRYEQYF.

The rearrangement joins TRBV9 to TRBJ2-5; TRBD2 matches at 7 bases. V lost 3 bases and J lost 1; bases outside the gene matches: 6. The germline gives CDR1 SGDLS, CDR2 YYNGEE. There are 15 residues in the CDR3. The CDR3 protein is CASSAISSGQETQYF. In nucleotides, the CDR3 is TGTGCCAGCAGCGCGATTTCTAGCGGCCAAGAGACCCAGTACTTC.

This clonotype has at least ten counts. The rearrangement uses TRBV7-3 and TRBJ2-1; D gene uncertain. V lost 2 bases, J lost 6 bases, and 11 bases lay in between. Germline-derived CDR1 and CDR2 are SGHTA and FQGTGA. This CDR3 region has 14 residues. CDR3 bases: TGTGCCAGCAGCTTACAATCGTCATCCAATGAGCAGTTCTTC. Its translation: CASSLQSSSNEQFF.

V gene TRBV4-2 combines with J gene TRBJ2-2, with a tentative D call TRBD1 (6 bases). The CDR3 runs 14 residues. The germline gives CDR1 LGHNA, CDR2 YNFKEQ. V was trimmed by 6 bases and J by 0 bases, leaving 8 bases between them. Here the CDR3 reads CASRPGANTGELFF. In nucleotides, the CDR3 is TGTGCCAGCAGACCAGGGGCGAACACCGGGGAGCTGTTTTTT.